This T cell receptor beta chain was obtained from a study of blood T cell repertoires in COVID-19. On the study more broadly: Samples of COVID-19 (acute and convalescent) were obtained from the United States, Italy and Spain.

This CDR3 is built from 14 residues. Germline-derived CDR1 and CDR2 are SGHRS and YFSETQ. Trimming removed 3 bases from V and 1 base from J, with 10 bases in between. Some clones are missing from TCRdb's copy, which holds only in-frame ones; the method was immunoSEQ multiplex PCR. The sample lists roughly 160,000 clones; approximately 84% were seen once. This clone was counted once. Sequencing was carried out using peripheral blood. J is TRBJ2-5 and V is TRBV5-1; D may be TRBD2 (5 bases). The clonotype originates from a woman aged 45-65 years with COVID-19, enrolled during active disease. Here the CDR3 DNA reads TGCGCCAGCAGCTCCCTAGCTATCCAAGAGACCCAGTACTTC. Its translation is CASSSLAIQETQYF.